The next 24 T cell receptor beta chains were all read from a single sample in a study of PD-1 blockade in mismatch repair-deficient tumors. Data came from immunoSEQ multiplex PCR; TCRdb stores just in-frame clones and leaves some out. The sample lists around 50,000 clones, around 77% seen once, with about 3.5% in the top ten. This sample comprised PBMCs, obtained before pembrolizumab treatment. Receptors originate from an adult with mismatch repair-deficient cancer.

This sequence joins TRBV7-2 and TRBJ1-2; D gene uncertain. The germline V and J ends were trimmed by 5 bases and 4 bases, with 17 bases remaining between them. This CDR3 is built from 15 residues. Germline CDR1 is SGHTA and CDR2 is FQGNSA. As DNA, the CDR3 is TGTGCCAGCAGCCCACCCCCCGCAACTCCCTATGGCTACACCTTC. It is translated as CASSPPPATPYGYTF.

This clone was recorded once. The chain is built from TRBV6-5 and TRBJ2-1, with D uncertain. V lost 4 bases to trimming and J lost 5 bases, with 15 bases between them. The CDR3 is 15 amino acids. The germline gives CDR1 MNHEY, CDR2 SVGAGI. As DNA, the CDR3 is TGTGCCAGCAGTTTACCATCCCCCCCCCACAATGAGCAGTTCTTC. As protein: CASSLPSPPHNEQFF.

The CDR3 coding sequence is TGTGCCAGCAGTGAATCCCGGGGTTCCTACGAGCAGTACTTC. This translates into CASSESRGSYEQYF. The V gene is TRBV2, the J gene TRBJ2-7, with D perhaps matching TRBD2 (5 bases). Germline assignment: CDR1 SNHLY and CDR2 FYNNEI. The germline V and J ends were trimmed by 2 bases and 1 base, with 9 bases remaining between them. The CDR3 runs to 14 residues.

The rearrangement uses TRBV11-3 and TRBJ2-1, with a possible D match to TRBD1 (5 bases). The CDR3 spans 14 residues. Deletions cut 5 bases from V and 7 bases from J, with 15 bases between. Germline V lookup: CDR1 SGHNT, CDR2 YENEEA. CDR3 sequence (DNA): TGTGCCAGCAGCCCAGGGTTAGCATTTAATGAGCAGTTCTTC. Its translation is CASSPGLAFNEQFF.

This chain uses TRBV6-5 with TRBJ2-2, with unresolved D. Trimming took off 4 bases at V and 1 base at J, with 10 bases between the two ends. CDR3 length equals 15 residues. CDR1 is MNHEY and CDR2 is SVGAGI in the germline V gene. CDR3 sequence: CASSSPPLNTGELFF. The DNA for the CDR3 is TGTGCCAGCAGTTCCCCGCCCCTGAACACCGGGGAGCTGTTTTTT.

This clone was detected only a few times. This chain links TRBV18 with TRBJ1-2; 8 nucleotides line up with TRBD1. Germline CDR1 is KGHSH and CDR2 is LQKENI. The CDR3 runs to 13 residues. J gave up 7 bases and V 3 bases, and 4 bases lay outside the gene matches. Written as DNA, the CDR3 is TGTGCCAGCTCACCTGGGACAGGAGGTGGCTACACCTTC. Translating it yields CASSPGTGGGYTF.

This chain's CDR3 is CASGLAQNTGELFF. The CDR3 DNA follows: TGTGCCAGCGGACTAGCCCAGAACACCGGGGAGCTGTTTTTT. The J gene is TRBJ2-2, the V gene TRBV11-3; 8 bases align to TRBD2. CDR3 length: 14 residues. Per germline, CDR1 SGHNT and CDR2 YENEEA. V gave up 8 bases and J gave up 1 base; unmatched junction bases: 3.

V usage is TRBV7-8 and J usage is TRBJ2-7; 7 bases are a match to TRBD1. Per the germline V gene, CDR1 is SGHVS and CDR2 is FQNEAQ. V gave up 1 base and J gave up 3 bases; unmatched junction bases: 6. The CDR3 is 15 amino acids. Here the CDR3 reads CASSLEGTAFYEQYF. CDR3 nucleotide sequence: TGTGCCAGCAGCTTAGAAGGGACAGCCTTCTACGAGCAGTACTTC.

This chain connects TRBV30 to TRBJ2-2, with 8 bases that match TRBD2. The CDR3 totals 14 residues. The J segment lost 1 base and the V segment lost 7 bases, leaving 5 bases of the junction unmatched. The germline gives CDR1 GTSNPN, CDR2 SVGIG (reference sequence). The CDR3 is CALRTSRNTGELFF. The CDR3 region has the DNA TGTGCCTTAAGGACTAGCAGGAACACCGGGGAGCTGTTTTTT.

The V call is TRBV11-1, the J call TRBJ2-3, with 14 bases that match TRBD2. This CDR3 has 18 residues. J lost 1 base, V lost 5 bases, and 8 bases had no gene match. Germline lookup yields CDR1 SGHAT and CDR2 FQDESV (reference sequence). The CDR3 protein is CASSPGTSGSLGTDTQYF. The DNA for the CDR3 is TGTGCCAGCAGCCCAGGGACTAGCGGGAGTCTGGGCACAGATACGCAGTATTTT.

The V call is TRBV5-1, the J call TRBJ2-1, with D possibly TRBD2 on 7 matching bases. The CDR3 loop spans 15 amino acids. Trimming shortened V by 8 bases and J by 7 bases, and 22 bases separated the two germline ends. Germline CDR1 is SGHRS and CDR2 is YFSETQ. CDR3 loop: CASTPGGRDRNEQFF. CDR3 DNA: TGCGCCAGTACCCCGGGGGGCAGGGATAGGAATGAGCAGTTCTTC.

The chain has TRBV7-8 and TRBJ2-7; possible D gene TRBD2, 5 bases. This CDR3 spans 14 amino acids. V dropped 6 bases and J dropped 2 bases, with 14 bases sitting between them. CDR1 is SGHVS and CDR2 is FQNEAQ in the germline V gene. The CDR3 is CASSSRGQAYEQYF. DNA for the CDR3: TGTGCCAGCAGTTCGAGAGGGCAGGCCTACGAGCAGTACTTC. The full variable domain, in which reference TRBV7-8 and TRBJ2-7 provide the parts outside the CDR3, is GAGVSQSPRYKVAKRGQDVALRCDPISGHVSLFWYQQALGQGPEFLTYFQNEAQLDKSGLPSDRFFAERPEGSVSTLKIQRTQQEDSAVYLCASSSRGQAYEQYFGPGTRLTVT.

This chain joins TRBV11-3 and TRBJ2-1, with 10 bases lining up with TRBD2. This CDR3 has 19 residues. From germline, CDR1 is SGHNT and CDR2 YENEEA. Trimming cost V 2 bases and J 4 bases; bases outside gene matches: 14. CDR3 sequence: CASSLTRTSGAQLYNEQFF. CDR3 DNA sequence: TGTGCCAGCAGCTTAACCCGGACTAGCGGAGCTCAACTATACAATGAGCAGTTCTTC.

The chain recombines TRBV28 with TRBJ2-7; TRBD1 agrees at 8 bases. CDR1 and CDR2 from the germline V gene are MDHEN and SYDVKM. J gave up 7 bases and V 5 bases, and 16 bases lay outside the gene matches. The CDR3 sequence is 16 residues long. CDR3 DNA sequence: TGTGCCAGCAGTATACTCTCCGGGACAGGTGTACTTGAGCAGTACTTC. Its protein product is CASSILSGTGVLEQYF.

This clone was seen a handful of times. The chain has TRBV6-5 and TRBJ2-7, with D maybe TRBD1 (6 bases). Trimming removed 4 bases at V and 0 bases at J, with 10 bases between. The germline gives CDR1 MNHEY, CDR2 SVGAGI. This CDR3 has 14 residues. The chain's CDR3 is CASSFDRSSYEQYF. The CDR3 coding sequence is TGTGCCAGCAGTTTCGACAGGAGCTCCTACGAGCAGTACTTC.

The CDR3 coding sequence is TGTGCCAGCAGCCAAGAGAGGGATCAGCCCCAGCATTTT. Its translation is CASSQERDQPQHF. V and J are TRBV14 and TRBJ1-5, with D uncertain. Germline CDR1 SGHDN, CDR2 FVKESK. V was pared by 0 bases and J by 5 bases, with 5 bases between. This CDR3 is 13 amino acids long. Full variable domain (remainder filled in from reference TRBV14 and TRBJ1-5): EAGVTQFPSHSVIEKGQTVTLRCDPISGHDNLYWYRRVMGKEIKFLLHFVKESKQDESGMPNNRFLAERTGGTYSTLKVQPAELEDSGVYFCASSQERDQPQHFGDGTRLSIL.

The chain's CDR3 is CATSVREAYEQYF. The CDR3 nucleotides are TGTGCCACTAGCGTCCGAGAGGCCTACGAGCAGTACTTC. The chain employs TRBV7-8 and TRBJ2-7, with a weak D call TRBD2 (6 bases). V was shortened by 10 bases and J by 2 bases, with 15 bases between the two germline ends. The length of the CDR3 is 13 residues. Germline lookup yields CDR1 SGHVS and CDR2 FQNEAQ. The full variable domain, with the rest looked up from reference TRBV7-8 and TRBJ2-7, is GAGVSQSPRYKVAKRGQDVALRCDPISGHVSLFWYQQALGQGPEFLTYFQNEAQLDKSGLPSDRFFAERPEGSVSTLKIQRTQQEDSAVYLCATSVREAYEQYFGPGTRLTVT.

This rearrangement joins TRBV19 to TRBJ1-4; TRBD1 matches 7 bases. Germline V gene sequence: CDR1 LNHDA, CDR2 SQIVND (reference sequence). There are 16 residues in the CDR3. V shed 3 bases and J 1 base; nucleotides not matched to a gene: 5. Here the CDR3 reads CASSIRQGGTNEKLFF. For the CDR3, the DNA is TGTGCCAGTAGTATTCGGCAGGGGGGAACTAATGAAAAACTGTTTTTT.

The chain uses TRBV27 and TRBJ2-1, with 12 bases lining up with TRBD2. The length of the CDR3 is 17 residues. J gave up 9 bases and V 6 bases, and 15 bases lay outside the gene matches. Germline CDR1 reads MNHEY; CDR2 reads SMNVEV (reference sequence). CDR3 sequence: CASSILYSSGRVSEQFF. The CDR3 DNA follows: TGTGCCAGCAGCATTCTATATTCTAGCGGGAGGGTCAGTGAGCAGTTCTTC.

The chain links TRBV27 to TRBJ2-7; TRBD1 matches at 7 bases. Germline values: CDR1 MNHEY, CDR2 SMNVEV (reference sequence). The CDR3 extends over 13 amino acids. The ends lost 6 bases at V and 1 base at J; junction bases unmatched: 3. CDR3 in DNA: TGTGCCAGCAGCCGGGACAGTTCCTACGAGCAGTACTTC. Protein sequence: CASSRDSSYEQYF.

This clone came up a few times. V gene TRBV9 combines with J gene TRBJ2-7; D assignment may be TRBD1 or TRBD2 (5 bases each). Trimming cost V 0 bases and J 3 bases, with 16 bases left between them. The CDR3 contains 16 residues. Germline V gene sequence: CDR1 SGDLS, CDR2 YYNGEE. The CDR3 DNA reads TGTGCCAGCAGCGTAGCTTCCCAGGGACCCTACTACGAGCAGTACTTC. The encoded protein is CASSVASQGPYYEQYF.

This clone was observed a handful of times. The J gene is TRBJ2-3, the V gene TRBV9; D is unclear. Between the trimmed V and J ends, which lost 1 base and 3 bases, there was a span of 12 bases. Looked up from germline, CDR1 is SGDLS and CDR2 is YYNGEE. The CDR3 runs 15 residues. CDR3 DNA sequence: TGTGCCAGCAGCGTAAATCCCTACGGAACAGATACGCAGTATTTT. Its translation is CASSVNPYGTDTQYF.

The chain combines TRBV11-2 with TRBJ1-5; weak D call: TRBD1 (6 bases). The CDR3 runs 15 residues. From germline, CDR1 is SGHAT and CDR2 FQNNGV. The V end lost 6 bases, the J end lost 0 bases, and 12 bases lay between the germline ends. CDR3 in amino acids: CASRGAGNSNQPQHF. The CDR3 nucleotides read TGTGCCAGCAGGGGGGCAGGAAATAGCAATCAGCCCCAGCATTTT.

The gene calls are TRBV19 and TRBJ2-3, with 9 nucleotides matching TRBD2. The germline CDR1 and CDR2 sequences are LNHDA and SQIVND (reference sequence). V was clipped by 3 bases and J by 3 bases; unmatched bases: 4. The CDR3 is 15 residues long. CDR3 residues: CASSIASGRTDTQYF. The CDR3 DNA reads as TGTGCCAGTAGTATTGCCAGCGGGAGGACAGATACGCAGTATTTT.